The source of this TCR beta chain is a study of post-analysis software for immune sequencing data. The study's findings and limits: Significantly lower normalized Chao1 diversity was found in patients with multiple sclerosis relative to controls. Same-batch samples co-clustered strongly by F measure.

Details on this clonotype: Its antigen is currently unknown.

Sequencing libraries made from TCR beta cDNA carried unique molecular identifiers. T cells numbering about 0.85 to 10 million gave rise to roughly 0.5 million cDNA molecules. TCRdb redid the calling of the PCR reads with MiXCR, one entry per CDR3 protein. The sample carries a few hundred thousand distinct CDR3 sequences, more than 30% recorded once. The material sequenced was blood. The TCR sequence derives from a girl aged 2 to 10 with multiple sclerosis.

The DNA of the CDR3 is TGCAGTGCTACTGGGGGCCCTCGGTCCTACAATGAGCAGTTCTTC. This encodes CSATGGPRSYNEQFF. The chain links TRBV20-1 to TRBJ2-1; weak D call: TRBD1 (6 bases). Trimming pared 4 bases from V and 1 base from J, leaving 14 bases between. CDR1 and CDR2 (germline): DFQATT, SNEGSKA (reference sequence). This CDR3 region has 15 residues.